The clone carrying this TCR beta chain was detected a few times. Researchers barred patients who had uncontrolled infection, other autoimmune disease, pregnancy or lactation. The PBMCs were taken from roughly 9.3 ml of fresh peripheral blood. The CDR3 covers 17 residues. After removal of 2 bases from V and 0 bases from J, the junction contained 9 bases not matched to a gene. The data belong to a study of T cells in Graves' hyperthyroidism and ophthalmopathy. Using RNA transcripts as the source, TCR beta CDR3 regions were amplified. HTBI primers were the set used in a first-round RT-PCR of the TCR CDR3. TCRdb passed the multiplex PCR reads through MiXCR, listing each CDR3 protein once. The repertoire has 350,000 to 450,000 distinct CDR3 sequences, about an eighth of them found once; the top ten carry 25% to 30%.

This clonotype originated in a man in his fifties with Graves' ophthalmopathy. The V gene is TRBV12-3 or TRBV12-4, the J gene TRBJ1-2, with 7 bases aligning to TRBD1. The source material was blood. CDR3 protein: CASSLHQGGGTNYGYTF. Written as DNA, the CDR3 is TGTGCCAGCAGTTTACACCAGGGGGGGGGGACTAACTATGGCTACACCTTC.